This T cell receptor beta chain was observed in a study of neurological immune-mediated disorders. Findings and caveats of the study: Phylogenetically, 18 of 34 multiple sclerosis patients' repertoires fell into one related-CDR3 cluster, a possible signature.

J gave up 7 bases and V 4 bases, and 16 bases lay outside the gene matches. There are 17 residues in the CDR3. This clonotype was observed at least ten times. The antigen remains unidentified. The cDNA was generated by 5'RACE with 10-nucleotide random UMIs. TCRdb re-analysed the 5' RACE reads in MiXCR, keeping a single row per CDR3 protein. Here the sample spans about 87,000 distinct CDR3 sequences, under 4.5% being singletons. The gene calls are TRBV12-3 or TRBV12-4 and TRBJ1-5, with 7 bases matching TRBD1. What was sequenced was PBMCs. The clonotype comes from a woman between 45 and 60 years old with multiple sclerosis. The DNA for the CDR3 is TGTGCCAGCAGTTCCCACCTCGGGACAGCCTCAGGACAGCCCCAGCATTTT. Residues: CASSSHLGTASGQPQHF.